The following is a T cell receptor (beta chain) sequence with its context. Its recognized antigen is unknown. Base quality data are lacking; no much larger clone is found one base away. The germline ends are 13 bases apart after V is trimmed by 7 bases and J by 4 bases. Measured from the cysteine to the phenylalanine, the CDR3 is 13 residues long. The retained sequence is limited to the CDR3, 39 bases, with the frame set at the first base. This sample is part of a study of regulatory T cells in long-lasting Graves disease (dated by TCRdb to 2020 to 2022). At the level of the whole study: Antithyroid drugs had been taken for less than 3 months by newly diagnosed Graves' disease patients. Persistent Graves' disease patients were compared with newly diagnosed Graves' disease patients by peripheral blood TCR sequencing and RNA sequencing. A total of roughly 35 samples underwent TCR sequencing: some 13 from persistent and some 20 from newly diagnosed Graves' disease patients. The study took place in China and was registered as a clinical trial. Broader findings and caveats from the paper: Patients with persistent disease shared more public clonotypes (around 2,700) than newly diagnosed patients did (966). Sequencing and analysis were restricted to the TCR beta chain. As a limitation, the authors acknowledged that the small sample size may reduce accuracy. Persistent disease showed preferential use of TRBV28, TRBJ1-2 and TRBJ2-5, whereas newly diagnosed disease favored TRBV20-1 and TRBJ2-1. The study examined only peripheral blood because the primary lesion, thyroid tissue, could not be accessed. Lower TCR Shannon entropy and fewer highly expanded clones were observed in persistent Graves' disease patients than in newly diagnosed patients, which suggested clonal expansion.

The library was obtained by multiplex PCR. The sequencing machine was an Illumina HiSeq 4000. TCR beta libraries were built with iRepertoire HTBI primers and Arm-PCR amplification of CDR3 regions. PCR products were gel purified before sequencing. The authors processed their data as follows. Across samples, about 63 TRBV and 14 TRBJ segments were identified and used for gene usage analysis of CDR3 amino acid clonotypes. COPE and FqMerger were used to merge filtered high-quality paired reads into contigs. BLAST was used to align contigs to IMGT TRBV, TRBD and TRBJ reference genes, and CDR3 was defined according to IMGT. Any clonotype with a frequency above 0.1% was counted as a highly expanded clone. Shannon entropy served as the measure of repertoire diversity, while the Gini coefficient captured V-J evenness. A clonotype found in more than one individual was treated as public. The raw public reads went through TCRdb reprocessing: fastp at Q25, MiXCR clone calling, in-frame beta chains kept. A single entry per CDR3 protein holds the most common genes and DNA from its merged rows. TCRdb's processing, not the authors' own work, is the source of the V and J calls. The sample table records around 480,000 distinct CDR3 sequences; approximately 16% of these occur just once. Around 25% of the sample is taken by the ten largest.

The sample's time point, from its label and the paper: newly diagnosed GD, antithyroid drugs for less than 3 months. For both TCR sequencing and RNA sequencing, RNA was extracted from PBMCs in TRIzol. The diagnosis of Graves' disease followed American Thyroid Association guidelines. Recruitment of patients was carried out at an endocrinology department in Xi'an, China. From each patient, approximately 9 milliliters of peripheral blood was collected into an EDTA anticoagulant tube. PBMCs were isolated by Ficoll Paque Plus density gradient separation without further T cell sorting. RNA quality was checked with an Agilent 2100 Bioanalyzer and agarose gel, and concentration with a NanoDrop 2000. These data also formed part of another study, on T cells in Graves' hyperthyroidism and ophthalmopathy. The second study reports: Stable Graves' hyperthyroidism was defined as no progression to ophthalmopathy during 18 months of follow-up. Hyperthyroidism patients were aged 18 to 65 years and newly diagnosed, with disease duration of less than 2 months. Exclusion was applied to patients with uncontrolled infections, other autoimmune diseases, pregnancy or lactation. Diagnoses were based on clinical symptoms, serum thyroxine and TRAb, thyroid ultrasound and orbital computed tomography. A first-round RT-PCR of the TCR CDR3 used the HTBI primer set with the Qiagen OneStep RT-PCR kit. Most expanded thyroid clonotypes (frequency above 0.001) were also detected in blood, suggesting blood repertoires may reflect thyroid immune responses. A 13 V-J signature model separated ophthalmopathy from stable hyperthyroidism, with around 90% sensitivity and about 81% specificity in cross-validation and 80%/75% in testing. In validation, the model predicted progression to ophthalmopathy with 55% to 71% sensitivity and about 73% specificity, a median of 6.5 months before onset. To identify distinguishing TCR V-J signatures, a discovery cohort of 90 to 100 patients was used, comprising 40 to 45 with Graves' ophthalmopathy and roughly 60 with stable Graves' hyperthyroidism. Whether ophthalmopathy could be predicted prospectively was tested in an independent validation cohort made up of fewer than 20 hyperthyroidism patients plus 17 patients who later progressed to ophthalmopathy. The 75 to 100 discovery patients were divided at random into training and test sets in a 7:3 ratio. The study also compared thyroid tissue and blood T-cell repertoires from about six Graves' hyperthyroidism patients. Following sampling, methimazole starting at 30 mg daily was given to hyperthyroidism patients, and high-dose intravenous methylprednisolone was given to ophthalmopathy patients. Libraries were constructed in a second round of multiplex PCR, after which size selection and purification were performed. Libraries were sequenced paired-end with 100 bp reads on an Illumina HiSeq2000. SOAPnuke was used to process the raw data, removing reads that contained adapters or uncalled bases, had a mean Phred below 15, or lacked an exact match to the constant primer or identifier. High-quality paired reads were merged using COPE v1.2.5, and each unique nucleotide sequence was defined as a clonotype. Clonotypes were aligned to IMGT TRBV, TRBD and TRBJ reference segments using MiTCR v1.1. The analysis included only V-J combinations with a frequency above 0.0001, which together covered over 98% of the repertoires. A TCS score was defined as the ratio of F50 (clonal expansion) to E x V (chaos), with BLOSUM62-based TCRdist applied between CDR3 peptides within each V-J. Welch's t-statistics and random forest reduced 450 to 600 V-J features to 13, which were used in a naive Bayes classifier (R e1071). Sample size was not statistically predetermined, and investigators were not blinded to group allocation. According to the paper, TCR Vbeta CDR3 sequencing was carried out on 135 peripheral blood samples, which came from under 50 ophthalmopathy, approximately 72 hyperthyroidism and roughly 17 progressor patients.

This TCR came from a middle-aged woman with Graves disease. Donor details come from another sample of the same person, matched by shared clones. The chain joins TRBV12-3 or TRBV12-4 to TRBJ1-1, with TRBD1 perhaps the D gene, on 5 matching bases. Sequences were derived from peripheral blood mononuclear cells (PBMCs), sampled at new diagnosis, from a patient treated with antithyroid drugs. In nucleotide form, the sequence is TGTGCCAGCAAGGGCAGGGTGTTCACTGAAGCTTTCTTT. It translates as CASKGRVFTEAFF.